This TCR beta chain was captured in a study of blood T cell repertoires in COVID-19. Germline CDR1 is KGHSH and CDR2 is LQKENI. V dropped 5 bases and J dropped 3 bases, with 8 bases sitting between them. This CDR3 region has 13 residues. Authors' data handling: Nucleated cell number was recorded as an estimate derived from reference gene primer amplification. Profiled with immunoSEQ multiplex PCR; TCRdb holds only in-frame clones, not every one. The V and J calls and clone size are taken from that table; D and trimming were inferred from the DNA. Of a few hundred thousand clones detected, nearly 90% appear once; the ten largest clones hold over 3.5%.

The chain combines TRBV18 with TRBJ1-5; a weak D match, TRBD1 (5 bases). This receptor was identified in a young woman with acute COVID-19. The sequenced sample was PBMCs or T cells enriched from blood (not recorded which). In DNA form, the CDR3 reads TGTGCCAGCTCAAGGGGAATCAATCAGCCCCAGCATTTT. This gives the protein CASSRGINQPQHF.